This TCR beta chain is from a study of shared clonotypes between healthy human individuals. General observations from the study: Tissues were not sampled, only blood, and their repertoires likely differ. Generally, estimated richness proved larger in naive subsets than it did in memory subsets. Across four donors, naive CD4 shared 5% to 6%, naive CD8 around 3.8%, memory CD4 roughly 2.4%, memory CD8 around 0.42%. It was the non-shared clonotypes that had lower generation probabilities than clonotypes shared by all four donors.

This CDR3 region has 19 residues. The germline V gene has CDR1 MNHEY and CDR2 SMNVEV (reference sequence). The junction had 18 bases not matched to a gene; V was cut back by 0 bases and J by 10 bases. Method: immunoSEQ multiplex PCR; TCRdb's copy keeps in-frame clones and lacks some. The sample holds approximately 320,000 clones, roughly 84% seen once. As regards this clone: Its cognate antigen is unknown.

The TCR comes from a man aged 18 to 30 in good health. The chain carries TRBV27 and TRBJ2-2; 9 bases line up with TRBD1. Sequences were obtained from memory CD8+ T cells sorted from blood. Subset defined: CD45RO+ cells pooled with CCR7-negative TemRA cells. The CDR3 DNA reads TGTGCCAGCAGTTTATCCCCCTCCTGGAACAGGGGGCGAGCGGTGGAGCTGTTTTTT. It encodes CASSLSPSWNRGRAVELFF.